Below, 15 T cell receptor beta chains from the same sample are listed, as sequenced in a study of type 1 and type 2 diabetes patients. Amplification started from genomic DNA. The TCR beta CDR3 region was amplified using 30 forward and 13 reverse primers. TCRdb re-called the multiplex PCR reads with MiXCR, one entry per CDR3 protein. The table has more than 250,000 distinct CDR3 sequences, 47% seen once. The material sequenced was peripheral blood mononuclear cells (PBMCs). These receptors were taken from a man aged 18 to 30 with type 2 diabetes.

There are a few counts of this clonotype. The chain recombines TRBV28 with TRBJ1-1; D is ambiguous. The CDR3 has 18 amino acids. The germline CDR1 and CDR2 sequences are MDHEN and SYDVKM. V dropped 5 bases and J dropped 1 base, with 23 bases sitting between them. The CDR3 sequence is CASSTLGQASTTNTEAFF. As DNA, the CDR3 is TGTGCCAGCAGTACCCTGGGCCAGGCCTCAACCACGAACACTGAAGCTTTCTTT.

This clonotype has a handful of counts. V and J are TRBV4-1 and TRBJ1-2; 10 positions agree with TRBD1. Germline V gene data show CDR1 as MGHRA and CDR2 as YSYEKL. CDR3 size: 15 residues. V was clipped by 1 base and J by 7 bases; unmatched bases: 6. This CDR3 reads CASSQAGTGVGGYTF. CDR3 sequence (DNA): TGCGCCAGCAGCCAAGCCGGGACAGGGGTAGGTGGCTACACCTTC.

V is TRBV30 and J is TRBJ2-7; D unclear. The germline V gene has CDR1 GTSNPN and CDR2 SVGIG (reference sequence). The CDR3 covers 12 residues. The germline V and J ends were trimmed by 5 bases and 3 bases, with 11 bases remaining between them. The CDR3 bases are TGTGCCTGGCGTCGGTCCGTCTACGAGCAGTACTTC. Its protein product is CAWRRSVYEQYF.

This clonotype was seen a handful of times. The chain uses TRBV2 and TRBJ2-2; D unclear. V was trimmed by 4 bases and J by 0 bases, leaving 9 bases between them. CDR3 length: 15 amino acids. CDR1 is SNHLY and CDR2 is FYNNEI in the germline V gene. The DNA of the CDR3 is TGTGCCAGCAGTGTTACAAGTCCGAACACCGGGGAGCTGTTTTTT. It yields the protein CASSVTSPNTGELFF.

This clonotype was seen only once. The chain employs TRBV7-2 and TRBJ1-5; 7 positions match TRBD1. From germline, CDR1 is SGHTA and CDR2 FQGNSA. CDR3 length: 15 residues. The V gene end was trimmed by 4 bases and the J gene end by 5 bases; junction bases not matched to a gene: 8. As DNA, the CDR3 is TGTGCCAGCAGCTCCACCGACAGGGAGTATCAGCCCCAGCATTTT. Translating it yields CASSSTDREYQPQHF.

This rearrangement joins TRBV28 to TRBJ1-6, with D hard to call. Trimming took off 3 bases at V and 11 bases at J, with 11 bases between the two ends. CDR1 MDHEN and CDR2 SYDVKM come from the germline V gene. The CDR3 has 13 residues. CDR3 DNA sequence: TGTGCCAGCAGTTTGCAGCAACGAACACCCCTCCACTTT. It translates to CASSLQQRTPLHF.

The genes are TRBV12-3 or TRBV12-4 and TRBJ1-3; the D gene is possibly TRBD1 (5 bases). V lost 3 bases and J 8 bases, leaving 11 bases between the germline ends. The CDR3 covers 13 residues. CDR3: CASSLDMVDTIYF. CDR3 DNA sequence: TGTGCCAGCAGTTTGGACATGGTTGACACCATATATTTT.

J is TRBJ1-5 and V is TRBV6-1; D may be TRBD1 (5 bases). From germline, CDR1 is MNHNS and CDR2 SASEGT. The CDR3 has 15 amino acids. The V end was cut by 6 bases, the J end by 4 bases, with 16 bases between. The CDR3 reads CASRGRDRVNQPQHF. CDR3 DNA: TGTGCCAGCAGAGGCCGGGACCGAGTAAATCAGCCCCAGCATTTT.

V usage is TRBV6-5 and J usage is TRBJ2-7, with D possibly TRBD1 on 5 matching bases. The CDR3 is 15 residues long. Germline assignment: CDR1 MNHEY and CDR2 SVGAGI. V lost 2 bases and J lost 2, with 13 bases in between. CDR3 in DNA: TGTGCCAGCAGTTACGCGGCAGGGAATCCCTACGAGCAGTACTTC. This gives the protein CASSYAAGNPYEQYF.

This clonotype was seen a few times. The chain couples TRBV6-5 to TRBJ2-7; 8 bases fit TRBD1. This CDR3 region has 13 residues. Germline assignment: CDR1 MNHEY and CDR2 SVGAGI. The junction had 7 bases not matched to a gene; V was cut back by 6 bases and J by 6 bases. The CDR3, as DNA: TGTGCCAGCAGCATGGGACAGGAGACCGAGCAGTACTTC. Protein product: CASSMGQETEQYF.

The chain couples TRBV5-5 to TRBJ1-2; no firm D call. CDR3 length: 15 residues. From germline, CDR1 is SGHKS and CDR2 YYEKEE (reference sequence). V dropped 3 bases and J dropped 3 bases, with 15 bases sitting between them. The CDR3 loop reads CASSSEQIMDYGYTF. DNA for the CDR3: TGTGCCAGCAGCTCGGAACAGATCATGGACTATGGCTACACCTTC.

A few counts support this clonotype. The J gene is TRBJ2-3, the V gene TRBV7-2; D is unclear. This CDR3 is built from 13 residues. V gave up 0 bases and J gave up 4 bases, with 5 bases separating them. Germline loops: CDR1 SGHTA, CDR2 FQGNSA. As DNA, the CDR3 is TGTGCCAGCAGCTTAGCGCCGGCAGATACGCAGTATTTT. Translated: CASSLAPADTQYF.

This clonotype was seen ten or more times. V gene TRBV2 combines with J gene TRBJ1-2; unclear D gene. Deletions cut 9 bases from V and 6 bases from J, with 14 bases between. CDR1 SNHLY and CDR2 FYNNEI come from the germline V gene. The CDR3 is 12 residues long. This chain's CDR3 is CASAFGSDGYTF. CDR3 bases: TGTGCCAGTGCTTTCGGGTCCGATGGCTACACCTTC. Based on the CDR3 plus reference TRBV2 and TRBJ1-2, the full variable domain is EPEVTQTPSHQVTQMGQEVILRCVPISNHLYFYWYRQILGQKVEFLVSFYNNEISEKSEIFDDQFSVERPDGSNFTLKIRSTKLEDSAMYFCASAFGSDGYTFGSGTRLTVV.

The rearrangement links TRBV15 to TRBJ2-5, with 10 positions matching TRBD1. V lost 1 base, J lost 2 bases, and 1 base stayed unmatched. Germline loops: CDR1 LNHNV, CDR2 YYDKDF (reference sequence). The CDR3 runs to 15 residues. The CDR3 reads CATSRAGQGQETQYF. CDR3 bases: TGTGCCACCAGCAGAGCGGGACAGGGGCAAGAGACCCAGTACTTC.

This clonotype was found a few times. The V gene is TRBV13, the J gene TRBJ2-5; D is uncertain. CDR3 length equals 12 residues. CDR1 is PRHDT, CDR2 FYEKMQ, per germline (reference sequence). The V end lost 4 bases, the J end lost 0 bases, and 3 bases lay between the germline ends. For the CDR3, the DNA is TGTGCCAGCAGCTCCCACCAAGAGACCCAGTACTTC. Protein product: CASSSHQETQYF.